This T cell receptor beta chain was found in a study of cytomegalovirus exposure and HLA in healthy donors. Points on this clone: Its antigen is undetermined. Other DNA variants within this sample encode the same CDR3.

CDR3 size: 13 residues. In germline, CDR1 is SQVTM, CDR2 ANQGSEA. V lost 5 bases and J lost 0, with 10 bases in between. The PCR made use of 60 Vbeta and 13 Jbeta primers. Profiling relied on immunoSEQ multiplex PCR, and the TCRdb table lists in-frame clones only, not all of them. The table has under 200,000 clones, under 80% seen once. Study-wide results and limits: Among the sequence variants, a highly shared cluster was likely an artifact of sequencing. Reportedly, HLA-A and HLA-B alleles of most subjects were accurately predicted from TCR beta.

The sequenced sample was PBMCs. V is TRBV29-1 and J is TRBJ1-2, with TRBD1 as a possible D gene (5 bases). This receptor was obtained from a woman under 40 in good health and CMV-seronegative. The CDR3 loop is CSVSGGPNYGYTF. The CDR3 DNA reads TGCAGCGTTTCCGGGGGACCTAACTATGGCTACACCTTC.